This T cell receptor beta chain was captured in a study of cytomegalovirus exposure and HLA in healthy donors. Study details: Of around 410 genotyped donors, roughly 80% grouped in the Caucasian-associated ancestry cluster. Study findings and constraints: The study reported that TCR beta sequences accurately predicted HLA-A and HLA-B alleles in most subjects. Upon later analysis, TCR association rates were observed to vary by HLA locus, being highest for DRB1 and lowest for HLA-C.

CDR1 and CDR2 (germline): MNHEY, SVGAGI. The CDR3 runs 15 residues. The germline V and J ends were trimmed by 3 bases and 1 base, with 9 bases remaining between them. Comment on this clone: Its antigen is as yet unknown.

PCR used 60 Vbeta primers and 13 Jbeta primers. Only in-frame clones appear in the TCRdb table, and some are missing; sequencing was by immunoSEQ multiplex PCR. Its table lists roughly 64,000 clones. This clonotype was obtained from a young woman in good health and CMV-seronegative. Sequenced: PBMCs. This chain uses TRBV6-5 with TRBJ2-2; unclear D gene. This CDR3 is CASSYLRRNTGELFF. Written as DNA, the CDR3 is TGTGCCAGCAGTTATTTAAGGAGGAACACCGGGGAGCTGTTTTTT.